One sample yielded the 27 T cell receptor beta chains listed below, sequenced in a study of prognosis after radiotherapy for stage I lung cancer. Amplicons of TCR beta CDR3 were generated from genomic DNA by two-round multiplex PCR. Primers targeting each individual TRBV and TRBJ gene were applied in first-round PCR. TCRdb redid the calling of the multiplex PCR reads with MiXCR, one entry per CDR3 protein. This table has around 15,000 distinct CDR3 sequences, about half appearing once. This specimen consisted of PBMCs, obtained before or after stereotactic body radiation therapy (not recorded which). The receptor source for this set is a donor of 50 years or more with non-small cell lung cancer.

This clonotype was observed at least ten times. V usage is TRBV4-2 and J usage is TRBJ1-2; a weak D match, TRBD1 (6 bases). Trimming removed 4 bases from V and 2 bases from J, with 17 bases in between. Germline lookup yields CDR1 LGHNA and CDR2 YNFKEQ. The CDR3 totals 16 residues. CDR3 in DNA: TGTGCCAGCAGCCCCAAAGTACGGACAGCAAACTATGGCTACACCTTC. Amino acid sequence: CASSPKVRTANYGYTF.

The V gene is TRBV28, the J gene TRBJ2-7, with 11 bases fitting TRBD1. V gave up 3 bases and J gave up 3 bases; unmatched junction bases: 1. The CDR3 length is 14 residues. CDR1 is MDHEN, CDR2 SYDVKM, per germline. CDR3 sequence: CASSLGTGGYEQYF. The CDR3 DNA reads TGTGCCAGCAGTTTGGGGACAGGGGGCTACGAGCAGTACTTC. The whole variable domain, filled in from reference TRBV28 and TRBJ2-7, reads DVKVTQSSRYLVKRTGEKVFLECVQDMDHENMFWYRQDPGLGLRLIYFSYDVKMKEKGDIPEGYSVSREKKERFSLILESASTNQTSMYLCASSLGTGGYEQYFGPGTRLTVT.

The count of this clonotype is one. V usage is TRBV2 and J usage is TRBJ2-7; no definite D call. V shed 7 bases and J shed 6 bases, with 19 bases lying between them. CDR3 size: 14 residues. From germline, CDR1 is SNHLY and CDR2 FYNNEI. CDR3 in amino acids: CASTESSYLSEQYF. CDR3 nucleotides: TGTGCCAGCACCGAGTCCAGTTACCTATCCGAGCAGTACTTC.

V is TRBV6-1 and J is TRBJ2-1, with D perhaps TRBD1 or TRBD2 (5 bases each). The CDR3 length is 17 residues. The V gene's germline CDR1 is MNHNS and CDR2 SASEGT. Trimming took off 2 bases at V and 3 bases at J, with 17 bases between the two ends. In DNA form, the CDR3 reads TGTGCCAGCAGTGAAAGGATACGGGACGGCTACTACAATGAGCAGTTCTTC. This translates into CASSERIRDGYYNEQFF.

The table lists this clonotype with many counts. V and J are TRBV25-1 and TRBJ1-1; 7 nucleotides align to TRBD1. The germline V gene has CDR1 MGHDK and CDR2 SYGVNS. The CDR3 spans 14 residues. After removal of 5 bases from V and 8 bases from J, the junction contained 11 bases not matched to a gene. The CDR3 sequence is CASSLTGVRGEAFF. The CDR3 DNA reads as TGTGCCAGCAGTTTAACAGGGGTCCGCGGGGAAGCTTTCTTT.

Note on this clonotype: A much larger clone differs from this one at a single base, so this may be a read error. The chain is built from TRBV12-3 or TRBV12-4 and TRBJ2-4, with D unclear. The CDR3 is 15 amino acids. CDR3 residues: CASILRRSTKNIQYF. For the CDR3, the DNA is TGTGCCAGCATTTTAAGGCGCTCGACCAAAAACATTCAGTACTTC.

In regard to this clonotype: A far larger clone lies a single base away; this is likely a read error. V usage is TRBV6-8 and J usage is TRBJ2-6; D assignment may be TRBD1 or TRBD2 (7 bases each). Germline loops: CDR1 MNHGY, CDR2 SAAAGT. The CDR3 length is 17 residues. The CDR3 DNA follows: TGTGCCAGCAGTGAGGGGGGGGACAGCTCTGTGGCCAACGTCCTGACTTTC. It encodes CASSEGGDSSVANVLTF.

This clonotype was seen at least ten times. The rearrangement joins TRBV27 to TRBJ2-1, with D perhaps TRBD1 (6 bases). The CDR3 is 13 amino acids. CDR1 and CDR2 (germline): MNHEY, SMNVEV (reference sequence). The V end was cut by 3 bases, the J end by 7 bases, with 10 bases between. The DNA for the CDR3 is TGTGCCAGCAGTTTTAGAAGGGGGAATGAGCAGTTCTTC. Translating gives CASSFRRGNEQFF.

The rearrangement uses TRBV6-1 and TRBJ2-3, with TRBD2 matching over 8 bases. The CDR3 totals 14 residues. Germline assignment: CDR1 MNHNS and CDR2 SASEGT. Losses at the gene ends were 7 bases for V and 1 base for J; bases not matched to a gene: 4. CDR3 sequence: CASIGGVCTDTQYF. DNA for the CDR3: TGTGCCAGCATCGGGGGGGTTTGCACAGATACGCAGTATTTT.

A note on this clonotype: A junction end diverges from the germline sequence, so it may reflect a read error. CDR3 region: CASSDPDRDREQYF. In nucleotides, the CDR3 is TGTGCCAGCAGCGACCCGGACAGGGATCGCGAGCAGTACTTT. V and J are TRBV9 and TRBJ2-7; 8 bases match TRBD1. The CDR3 has 14 residues. The germline gives CDR1 SGDLS, CDR2 YYNGEE.

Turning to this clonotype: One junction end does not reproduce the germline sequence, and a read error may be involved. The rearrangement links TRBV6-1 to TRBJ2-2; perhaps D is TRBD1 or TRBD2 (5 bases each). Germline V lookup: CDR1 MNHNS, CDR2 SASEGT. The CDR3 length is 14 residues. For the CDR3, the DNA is TGTACCAGCAGTGACGGGACGGACACCGGGGAGCTGTTTTTT. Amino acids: CTSSDGTDTGELFF.

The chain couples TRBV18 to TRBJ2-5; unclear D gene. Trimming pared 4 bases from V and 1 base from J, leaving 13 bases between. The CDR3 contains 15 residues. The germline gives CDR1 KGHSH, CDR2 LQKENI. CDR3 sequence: CASSRARPTQETQYF. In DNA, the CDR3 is TGTGCCAGCTCACGGGCCCGGCCCACCCAAGAGACCCAGTACTTC.

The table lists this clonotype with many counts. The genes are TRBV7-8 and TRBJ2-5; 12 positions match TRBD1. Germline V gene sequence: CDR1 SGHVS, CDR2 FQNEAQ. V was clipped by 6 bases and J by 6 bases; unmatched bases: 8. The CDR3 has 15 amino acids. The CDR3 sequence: CASRIGTGGKKTQYF. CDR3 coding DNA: TGTGCCAGCAGGATAGGGACAGGGGGCAAGAAGACCCAGTACTTC.

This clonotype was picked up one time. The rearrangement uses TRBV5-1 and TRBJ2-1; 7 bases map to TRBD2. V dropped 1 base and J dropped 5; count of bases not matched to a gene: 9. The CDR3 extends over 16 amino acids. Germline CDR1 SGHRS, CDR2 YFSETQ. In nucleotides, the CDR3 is TGCGCCAGCAGCTTGAGCGGAGGGAGGGGCCACAATGAGCAGTTCTTC. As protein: CASSLSGGRGHNEQFF.

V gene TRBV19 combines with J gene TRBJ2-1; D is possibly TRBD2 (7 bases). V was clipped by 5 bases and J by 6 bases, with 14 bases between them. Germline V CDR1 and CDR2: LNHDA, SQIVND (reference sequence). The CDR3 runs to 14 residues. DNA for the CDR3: TGTGCCAGTAGTGAGGCGGGGGCGAGCAATGAGCAGTTCTTC. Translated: CASSEAGASNEQFF.

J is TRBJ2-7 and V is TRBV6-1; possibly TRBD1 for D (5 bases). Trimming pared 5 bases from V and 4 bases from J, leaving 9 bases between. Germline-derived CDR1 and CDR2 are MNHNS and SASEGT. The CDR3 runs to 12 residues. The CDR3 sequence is CASSQGTYEQYF. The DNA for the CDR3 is TGTGCCAGCAGTCAGGGTACGTACGAGCAGTACTTC.

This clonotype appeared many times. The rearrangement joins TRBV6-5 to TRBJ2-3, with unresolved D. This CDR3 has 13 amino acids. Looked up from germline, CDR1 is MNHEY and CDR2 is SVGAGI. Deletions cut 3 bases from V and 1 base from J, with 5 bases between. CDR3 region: CASSYDRTDTQYF. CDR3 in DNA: TGTGCCAGCAGTTATGATCGCACAGATACGCAGTATTTT.

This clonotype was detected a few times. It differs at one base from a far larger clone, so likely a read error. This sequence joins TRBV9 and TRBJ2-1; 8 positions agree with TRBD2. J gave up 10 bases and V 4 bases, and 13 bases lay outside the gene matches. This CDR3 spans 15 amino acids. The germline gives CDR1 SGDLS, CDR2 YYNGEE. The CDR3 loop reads CASSSPSGGVAEQFF. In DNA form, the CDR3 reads TGTGCCAGCAGCTCTCCCAGCGGGGGTGTGGCCGAGCAGTTCTTC.

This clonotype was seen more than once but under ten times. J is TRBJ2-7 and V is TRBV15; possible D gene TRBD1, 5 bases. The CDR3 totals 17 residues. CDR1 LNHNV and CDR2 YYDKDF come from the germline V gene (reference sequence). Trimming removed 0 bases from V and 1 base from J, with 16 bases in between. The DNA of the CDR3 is TGTGCCACCAGCAGAGATCCCCCCCCCAGGGTGTCCTACGAGCAGTACTTC. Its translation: CATSRDPPPRVSYEQYF.

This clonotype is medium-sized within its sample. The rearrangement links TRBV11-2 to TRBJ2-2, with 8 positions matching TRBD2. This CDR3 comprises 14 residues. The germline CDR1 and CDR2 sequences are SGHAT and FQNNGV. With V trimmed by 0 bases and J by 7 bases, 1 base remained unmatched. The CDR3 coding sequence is TGTGCCAGCAGCTTAGAACTAGCGGACGGGGAGCTGTTTTTT. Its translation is CASSLELADGELFF.

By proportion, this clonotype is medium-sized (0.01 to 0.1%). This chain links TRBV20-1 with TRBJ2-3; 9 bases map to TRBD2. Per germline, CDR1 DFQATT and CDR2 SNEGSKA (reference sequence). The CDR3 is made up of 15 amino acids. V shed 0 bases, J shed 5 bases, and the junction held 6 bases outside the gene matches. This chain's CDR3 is CSAREGGGALDTQYF. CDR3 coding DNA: TGCAGTGCTAGAGAAGGCGGGGGGGCTTTAGATACGCAGTATTTT.

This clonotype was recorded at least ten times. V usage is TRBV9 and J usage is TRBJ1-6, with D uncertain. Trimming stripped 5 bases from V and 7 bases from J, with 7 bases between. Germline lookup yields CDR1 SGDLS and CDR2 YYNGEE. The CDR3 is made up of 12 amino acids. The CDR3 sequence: CASSQGNSPLHF. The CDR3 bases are TGTGCCAGCAGTCAAGGGAATTCACCCCTCCACTTT.

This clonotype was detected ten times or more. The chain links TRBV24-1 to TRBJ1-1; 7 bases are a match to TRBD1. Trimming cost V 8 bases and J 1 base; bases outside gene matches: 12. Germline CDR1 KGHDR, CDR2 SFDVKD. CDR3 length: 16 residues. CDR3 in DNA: TGTGCCACCAAACAGGGGAAAAAGGGAGCGAACACTGAAGCTTTCTTT. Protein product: CATKQGKKGANTEAFF.

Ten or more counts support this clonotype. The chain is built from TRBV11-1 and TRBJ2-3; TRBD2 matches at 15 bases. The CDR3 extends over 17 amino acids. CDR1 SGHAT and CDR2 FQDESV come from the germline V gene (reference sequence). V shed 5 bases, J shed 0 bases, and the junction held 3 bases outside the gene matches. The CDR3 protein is CASSRTSGGESTDTQYF. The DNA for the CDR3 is TGTGCCAGCAGCAGGACTAGCGGGGGGGAAAGCACAGATACGCAGTATTTT.

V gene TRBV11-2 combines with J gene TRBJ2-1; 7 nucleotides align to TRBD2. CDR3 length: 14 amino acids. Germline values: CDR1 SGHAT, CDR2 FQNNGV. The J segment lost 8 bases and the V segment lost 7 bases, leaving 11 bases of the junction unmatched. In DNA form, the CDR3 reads TGTGCCAGCACCGCCAGCGGGAATTTCGATGAGCAGTTCTTC. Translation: CASTASGNFDEQFF.

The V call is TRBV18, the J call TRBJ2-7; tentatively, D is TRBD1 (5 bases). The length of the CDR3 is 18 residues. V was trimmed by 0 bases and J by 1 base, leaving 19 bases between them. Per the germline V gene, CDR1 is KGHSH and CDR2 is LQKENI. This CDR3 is CASSPPSRLGARSYEQYF. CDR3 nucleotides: TGTGCCAGCTCACCACCATCAAGGTTAGGGGCCAGGTCCTACGAGCAGTACTTC.

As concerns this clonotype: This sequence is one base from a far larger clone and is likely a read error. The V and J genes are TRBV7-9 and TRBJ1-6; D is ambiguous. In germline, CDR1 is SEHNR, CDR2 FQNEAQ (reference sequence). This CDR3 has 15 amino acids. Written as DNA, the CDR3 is TGTGTCAGCAGCTCCCGGGCGACGTATAATTCACCCCTCCACTTT. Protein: CVSSSRATYNSPLHF.